The T cell receptor beta chain under discussion was sequenced for a study of shared clonotypes between healthy human individuals. Study conclusions and caveats: A handful of donors had 4% to 6.5% of their naive CD4 clonotypes in common.

Comment on this clone: Antigen: not known.

Only in-frame clones appear in the TCRdb table, and some are missing; sequencing was by immunoSEQ multiplex PCR. The profile shows 2 million to 2.5 million clones, approximately 94% of them singletons. The CDR3 consists of 13 residues. Looked up from germline, CDR1 is LNHDA and CDR2 is SQIVND (reference sequence). With 5 bases removed from V and 4 bases from J, the gap between germline ends came to 12 bases. Sequencing used naive CD4+ T cells from PBMCs. Subset in this sample: CD45RA+ positively selected. The clonotype was recovered from a man aged 18 to 35 in good health. Some clones in this sample may be carry-over from other donors' samples. The V gene is TRBV19, the J gene TRBJ2-7; weak D call: TRBD1 (6 bases). CDR3 DNA sequence: TGTGCCAGTAGTTCTGGACAGAAATACGAGCAGTACTTC. This codes for CASSSGQKYEQYF.